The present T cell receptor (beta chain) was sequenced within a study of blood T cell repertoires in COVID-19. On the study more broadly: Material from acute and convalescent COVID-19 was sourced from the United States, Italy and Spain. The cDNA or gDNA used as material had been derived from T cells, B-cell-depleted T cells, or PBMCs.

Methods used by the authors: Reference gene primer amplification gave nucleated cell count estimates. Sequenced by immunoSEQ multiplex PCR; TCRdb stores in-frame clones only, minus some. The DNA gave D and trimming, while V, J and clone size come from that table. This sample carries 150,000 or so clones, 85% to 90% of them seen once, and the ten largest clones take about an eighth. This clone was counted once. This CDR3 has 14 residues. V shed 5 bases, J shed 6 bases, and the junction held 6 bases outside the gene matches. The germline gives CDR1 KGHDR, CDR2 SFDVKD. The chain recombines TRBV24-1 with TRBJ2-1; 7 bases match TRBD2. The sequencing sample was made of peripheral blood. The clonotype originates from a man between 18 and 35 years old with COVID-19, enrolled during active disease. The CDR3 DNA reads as TGTGCCACCAGTGTCGGGGGAGGGCCCAATGAGCAGTTCTTC. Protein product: CATSVGGGPNEQFF.